The rows below give T cell receptor beta chains drawn from one sample of a study of T cells after yellow fever vaccination. TCRdb analysed the 5' RACE reads with MiXCR anew, one entry per CDR3 protein. The table shows hundreds of thousands of distinct CDR3 sequences, with 9.5% to 13% occurring only once. The specimen was PBMCs, collected on the day of the first yellow fever vaccination. These receptor sequences come from a man aged 18 to 29 who received the YFV17D yellow fever vaccine. The CDR3 runs from the conserved cysteine through the conserved F or W. Each record gives: J gene, V gene, clone size, CDR3 protein. Clone size appears in some rows only: once, few, many, or a class for an expanded clone.

TRBJ2-5	TRBV18	.	CASSPGLEQETQYF
TRBJ1-2	TRBV19	many	CASKGNGYTF
TRBJ1-5	TRBV20-1	.	CSAGSGTGGQPQHF
TRBJ2-5	TRBV15	.	CATSRDGLGGTKTQYF
TRBJ2-3	TRBV5-4	few	CASSSRGGHRVTDTQYF
TRBJ2-2	TRBV6-5	few	CASSYGGQGLNTGELFF
TRBJ2-4	TRBV19	few	CASSIEDGNIQYF
TRBJ2-1	TRBV7-3	.	CASSFRRGASEQFF
TRBJ2-1	TRBV27	few	CASSFGGGEQFF
TRBJ2-3	TRBV12-3/TRBV12-4	many	CASSSPAGGGTDTQYF
TRBJ2-3	TRBV28	.	CASSFAKLTDTQYF
TRBJ2-5	TRBV4-3	few	CASSQDRSGEIQETQYF
TRBJ2-5	TRBV4-1	many	CASSQDRRQETQYF
TRBJ2-5	TRBV29-1	.	CSVQPTGGGQGLQETQYF
TRBJ1-2	TRBV7-2	.	CASSLSGTAYGYTF
TRBJ2-1	TRBV6-6	.	CASSGTPHNEQFF
TRBJ2-1	TRBV3-1	.	CASSLTVGLSYNEQFF
TRBJ2-2	TRBV5-1	few	CASKTTAGPGELFF
TRBJ1-4	TRBV7-2	.	CASSVQGSHNEKLFF
TRBJ2-1	TRBV24-1	many	CATSDIGLAGEYNEQFF
TRBJ2-2	TRBV7-2	few	CASSYGGASSGELFF
TRBJ1-1	TRBV6-5	.	CASSFRTGAQTEAFF
TRBJ2-5	TRBV5-4	few	CASSWDRGRVETQYF
TRBJ2-5	TRBV5-1	once	CASTGEETQYF
TRBJ2-5	TRBV10-3	.	CAIRNRDNQETPYF
TRBJ1-1	TRBV27	.	CASSLSFVGRGYTEAFF
TRBJ2-5	TRBV9	.	CASSTFSGGVLETQYF
TRBJ2-3	TRBV6-1	.	CASRIGGTDTQYF
TRBJ2-5	TRBV9	few	CASSLSGQGEQETQYF
TRBJ2-5	TRBV7-2	few	CASSLVTSGGRETQYF
TRBJ2-7	TRBV5-4	.	CASSLFSMREQYF
TRBJ2-1	TRBV7-9	.	CASSLGLGGSYNEQFF
TRBJ2-5	TRBV5-1	few	CASSETTSGGALYKETQYF
TRBJ2-2	TRBV20-1	many	CSASLGDTGELFF
TRBJ2-2	TRBV5-6	few	CASTRAGTVITGELFF
TRBJ2-1	TRBV20-1	.	CSAGQGGEQFF
TRBJ1-6	TRBV5-4	.	CASSLEDHYNSPLHF
TRBJ2-7	TRBV5-6	.	CASSFTRDRDTHEQYF
TRBJ2-2	TRBV5-1	few	CASSLAGHTGELFF
TRBJ2-2	TRBV2	few	CASSGTSTNTGELFF
TRBJ2-5	TRBV29-1	few	CSVRVQETQYF
TRBJ2-5	TRBV5-4	.	CASSVGLAGGGRETQYF
TRBJ2-1	TRBV24-1	.	CAPPDREWNEQFF